Listed below are T cell receptor beta chains from one sample, sequenced in a study of shared clonotypes between healthy human individuals. The assay was immunoSEQ multiplex PCR, and TCRdb's table has in-frame clones only and misses some. The data show under 300,000 clones, approximately 70% seen once. The sequencing sample was made of memory CD4+ T cells sorted from blood. These receptor sequences come from a man younger than 45 in good health. Both conserved end residues are trimmed from each CDR3. The order of the fields is CDR3 protein, J gene, V gene, clone size, D gene. The D gene is left open where the match is weak. The size field is filled for only some rows; it gives once, few, many or a size class.

CDR3aa: ASMSGLAATYEQY
j_gene: TRBJ2-7
v_gene: TRBV2
abundance: -
d_gene: TRBD2

CDR3aa: SAGLAETQY
j_gene: TRBJ2-5
v_gene: TRBV20-1
abundance: -
d_gene: -

CDR3aa: ASILRAEKY
j_gene: TRBJ2-7
v_gene: TRBV28
abundance: few
d_gene: -

CDR3aa: ASSFGTQETQY
j_gene: TRBJ2-5
v_gene: TRBV5-1
abundance: few
d_gene: -

CDR3aa: ASSPQGTRSGNEQF
j_gene: TRBJ2-1
v_gene: TRBV7-3
abundance: few
d_gene: TRBD2

CDR3aa: ASSPPGQGMAGELF
j_gene: TRBJ2-2
v_gene: TRBV18
abundance: -
d_gene: TRBD1

CDR3aa: ASSLLGTSTDTQY
j_gene: TRBJ2-3
v_gene: TRBV5-5
abundance: -
d_gene: -

CDR3aa: AIQKGDGAYEQY
j_gene: TRBJ2-7
v_gene: TRBV10-3
abundance: -
d_gene: -

CDR3aa: ASFRDQRAKNIQY
j_gene: TRBJ2-4
v_gene: TRBV2
abundance: -
d_gene: -

CDR3aa: ASSLWPSGIGYYNEQF
j_gene: TRBJ2-1
v_gene: TRBV27
abundance: once
d_gene: TRBD2

CDR3aa: ASSDRGEQY
j_gene: TRBJ2-7
v_gene: TRBV2
abundance: few
d_gene: -

CDR3aa: AIQQKGEKLF
j_gene: TRBJ1-4
v_gene: TRBV28
abundance: -
d_gene: -

CDR3aa: ASSFWTGDANYGYT
j_gene: TRBJ1-2
v_gene: TRBV14
abundance: -
d_gene: TRBD1

CDR3aa: ATLTENMETQY
j_gene: TRBJ2-5
v_gene: TRBV28
abundance: -
d_gene: -

CDR3aa: ASSFLTGGTGELF
j_gene: TRBJ2-2
v_gene: TRBV27
abundance: -
d_gene: TRBD1

CDR3aa: ASSWGGTDGYT
j_gene: TRBJ1-2
v_gene: TRBV6-1
abundance: few
d_gene: -

CDR3aa: ASSGQGRGEQY
j_gene: TRBJ2-7
v_gene: TRBV2
abundance: few
d_gene: TRBD1

CDR3aa: ASSKSGTRDTGELF
j_gene: TRBJ2-2
v_gene: TRBV2
abundance: -
d_gene: TRBD2

CDR3aa: AIRLGPNNEQF
j_gene: TRBJ2-1
v_gene: TRBV10-3
abundance: -
d_gene: -

CDR3aa: ASSRQYEQY
j_gene: TRBJ2-7
v_gene: TRBV14
abundance: -
d_gene: -

CDR3aa: ASSLGRIGSVRVGQPQH
j_gene: TRBJ1-5
v_gene: TRBV7-8
abundance: -
d_gene: -

CDR3aa: ASSDRLAGDRDEQF
j_gene: TRBJ2-1
v_gene: TRBV10-1
abundance: -
d_gene: TRBD2

CDR3aa: AISEGGIQPQH
j_gene: TRBJ1-5
v_gene: TRBV10-3
abundance: -
d_gene: -

CDR3aa: ASSFPGQGETQY
j_gene: TRBJ2-5
v_gene: TRBV5-4
abundance: -
d_gene: TRBD1

CDR3aa: ASSLGMSYGYT
j_gene: TRBJ1-2
v_gene: TRBV7-9
abundance: -
d_gene: -

CDR3aa: ASRLDNQPQH
j_gene: TRBJ1-5
v_gene: TRBV2
abundance: few
d_gene: -

CDR3aa: ASSNLPLTAEAF
j_gene: TRBJ1-1
v_gene: TRBV7-9
abundance: -
d_gene: -

CDR3aa: AWGKLAGGPRTEQF
j_gene: TRBJ2-1
v_gene: TRBV30
abundance: -
d_gene: TRBD2

CDR3aa: ASSGYEQY
j_gene: TRBJ2-7
v_gene: TRBV6-1
abundance: few
d_gene: -

CDR3aa: ASSKSSGQPYGYT
j_gene: TRBJ1-2
v_gene: TRBV19
abundance: -
d_gene: TRBD1

CDR3aa: ASRRDNNYGYT
j_gene: TRBJ1-2
v_gene: TRBV28
abundance: -
d_gene: -

CDR3aa: ASSLGGYTQY
j_gene: TRBJ2-3
v_gene: TRBV7-6
abundance: many
d_gene: -

CDR3aa: ASSALGGNTEAF
j_gene: TRBJ1-1
v_gene: TRBV9
abundance: -
d_gene: -

CDR3aa: ASSLQVGYEQY
j_gene: TRBJ2-7
v_gene: TRBV5-1
abundance: -
d_gene: -

CDR3aa: SVGGQPTDTQY
j_gene: TRBJ2-3
v_gene: TRBV29-1
abundance: -
d_gene: -

CDR3aa: ATSYRGTGNEKLF
j_gene: TRBJ1-4
v_gene: TRBV15
abundance: -
d_gene: TRBD1

CDR3aa: ASSQDRDIRSNEQF
j_gene: TRBJ2-1
v_gene: TRBV28
abundance: many
d_gene: -

CDR3aa: ASSPAIPTDTQY
j_gene: TRBJ2-3
v_gene: TRBV5-4
abundance: few
d_gene: -

CDR3aa: AWQGGRDIQY
j_gene: TRBJ2-4
v_gene: TRBV30
abundance: few
d_gene: -

CDR3aa: ASSLGTEAF
j_gene: TRBJ1-1
v_gene: TRBV6-5
abundance: -
d_gene: -

CDR3aa: AITGPAGGGEQY
j_gene: TRBJ2-7
v_gene: TRBV30
abundance: few
d_gene: TRBD2

CDR3aa: ASSLSSGRETQY
j_gene: TRBJ2-5
v_gene: TRBV7-9
abundance: -
d_gene: -

CDR3aa: ASSKGDGNTDTQY
j_gene: TRBJ2-3
v_gene: TRBV5-4
abundance: once
d_gene: -

CDR3aa: ASSPRSSGRSYEQY
j_gene: TRBJ2-7
v_gene: TRBV9
abundance: -
d_gene: TRBD2

CDR3aa: ATSRETGIYNEQF
j_gene: TRBJ2-1
v_gene: TRBV15
abundance: few
d_gene: -

CDR3aa: ASSLSWWVSSYEQY
j_gene: TRBJ2-7
v_gene: TRBV7-2
abundance: -
d_gene: -

CDR3aa: ASSLGAGQAYEQY
j_gene: TRBJ2-7
v_gene: TRBV5-4
abundance: -
d_gene: -